A single sample is the source of the 20 T cell receptor beta chains below, sequenced in a study of molecular identifiers for immune sequencing clone quantification. TCRdb processed the PCR reads anew with MiXCR; each CDR3 protein has one entry. The sample has 460,000 or so distinct CDR3 sequences, around 25% seen once. Sequencing input: naive CD8+ T cells from blood, with Jurkat cell RNA spiked in. Subset denoted: FACS-sorted CD8+CD4-CCR7+CD45RA+ naive T cells. The origin of the receptors is a human donor in good health. Some libraries in this study had Jurkat cell RNA spiked in.

As to this clonotype: A much bigger clone sits one base away, suggesting this may be a read error. The rearrangement links TRBV12-3 or TRBV12-4 to TRBJ2-5; 9 bases line up with TRBD2. The CDR3 consists of 15 residues. V dropped 4 bases and J dropped 5; count of bases not matched to a gene: 8. CDR3 amino acids: CASSSKGLAKETQYF. CDR3 DNA sequence: TGTGCCAGCAGTTCAAAGGGACTAGCAAAGGAGACCCAGTACTTC.

In its sample, this clonotype was seen a few times. V is TRBV7-9 and J is TRBJ2-7; TRBD2 is a possible D gene (7 bases). Germline CDR1 reads SEHNR; CDR2 reads FQNEAQ (reference sequence). V lost 8 bases to trimming and J lost 5 bases, with 16 bases between them. The CDR3 contains 13 residues. The CDR3 region is CASVGGGRHEQYF. CDR3 bases: TGTGCCAGCGTTGGGGGGGGCCGGCACGAGCAGTACTTC.

A word on this clonotype: An end of the junction does not agree with germline; a read error may underlie this. This chain joins TRBV5-1 and TRBJ2-4; TRBD2 is a possible D gene (7 bases). CDR3 length equals 12 residues. Per germline, CDR1 SGHRS and CDR2 YFSETQ. The CDR3 region is CASRLGGGVQYF. CDR3 coding DNA: TGCGCCAGCCGCTTGGGGGGGGGCGTTCAGTACTTC.

This clonotype was seen only a few times. The chain combines TRBV12-3 or TRBV12-4 with TRBJ2-7; TRBD1 matches 7 bases. The length of the CDR3 is 14 residues. Unmatched junction bases numbered 5, after V lost 6 bases and J lost 0 bases. The chain's CDR3 is CASSRGTDSYEQYF. Written as DNA, the CDR3 is TGTGCCAGCAGCCGTGGGACAGACTCCTACGAGCAGTACTTC.

This clonotype was seen ten or more times. The rearrangement uses TRBV27 and TRBJ1-1; unclear D gene. The germline V and J ends were trimmed by 3 bases and 3 bases, with 11 bases remaining between them. The CDR3 contains 14 residues. CDR1 is MNHEY and CDR2 is SMNVEV in the germline V gene (reference sequence). The CDR3 sequence is CASSFGYLDTEAFF. The CDR3 DNA sequence: TGTGCCAGCAGTTTCGGGTATTTGGACACTGAAGCTTTCTTT.

Comments on this clonotype: At one end, the junction sequence differs from germline, possibly due to a read error. The chain is built from TRBV27 and TRBJ1-5; the D is unclear. CDR1 MNHEY and CDR2 SMNVEV come from the germline V gene (reference sequence). The CDR3 runs 13 residues. CDR3 DNA: TGTGCCTGCAGTTCGTATAGCAATCAGCCCCAGCATTTT. Its protein product is CACSSYSNQPQHF.

This clonotype was seen at least ten times. The V call is TRBV29-1, the J call TRBJ1-1, with D perhaps TRBD1 (6 bases). The CDR3 extends over 14 amino acids. The V gene lost 3 bases and the J gene lost 1 base, with 12 bases spanning the gap. Germline V gene sequence: CDR1 SQVTM, CDR2 ANQGSEA. In DNA, the CDR3 is TGCAGCGTTGAGAATACAGGGACGAACACTGAAGCTTTCTTT. Residues: CSVENTGTNTEAFF.

The gene calls are TRBV30 and TRBJ2-2; perhaps TRBD1 as D (6 bases). The CDR3 spans 12 residues. Germline CDR1 and CDR2: GTSNPN and SVGIG (reference sequence). V was pared by 3 bases and J by 5 bases, with 7 bases between. DNA for the CDR3: TGTGCCTGGAGCACAGGGACCGGGGAGCTGTTTTTT. Protein sequence: CAWSTGTGELFF.

This clonotype has only a few counts. The chain is built from TRBV9 and TRBJ2-7, with D tentatively TRBD1 (6 bases). The germline V gene has CDR1 SGDLS and CDR2 YYNGEE. The CDR3 has 13 amino acids. The V end was cut by 3 bases, the J end by 4 bases, with 11 bases between. The CDR3 sequence is CASSASDRYEQYF. CDR3 DNA: TGTGCCAGCAGCGCCTCGGACAGATACGAGCAGTACTTC.

With regard to this clonotype: The conserved phenylalanine or tryptophan is not found at the CDR3 terminus, so this likely reflects a read error. The genes are TRBV5-1 and TRBJ2-7; D not certain. CDR1 is SGHRS, CDR2 YFSETQ, per germline. V dropped 1 base and J dropped 4 bases, with 9 bases sitting between them. The CDR3 runs 13 residues. CDR3 nucleotide sequence: TGCGCCAGCAGCTTGAATCGGGCTTACGAGCAGTACCTC. Translating gives CASSLNRAYEQYL.

The V and J genes are TRBV7-2 and TRBJ2-7; a possible D gene is TRBD1 (5 bases). Germline V gene lookup returns CDR1 SGHTA and CDR2 FQGNSA. The CDR3 loop spans 14 amino acids. V lost 5 bases and J 1 base, leaving 12 bases between the germline ends. The CDR3 sequence: CASSPEQASYEQYF. Here the CDR3 DNA reads TGTGCCAGCAGCCCTGAACAGGCTTCCTACGAGCAGTACTTC.

This clonotype came up a few times. V usage is TRBV30 and J usage is TRBJ2-2; D could derive from TRBD1 or TRBD2 (5 bases each). V was shortened by 2 bases and J by 5 bases, with 21 bases between the two germline ends. Germline CDR1 GTSNPN, CDR2 SVGIG (reference sequence). The CDR3 extends over 17 amino acids. This CDR3 is CAWSPVKTGRRTGELFF. Here the CDR3 DNA reads TGTGCCTGGAGTCCAGTGAAGACGGGACGTAGGACCGGGGAGCTGTTTTTT.

This clonotype has a handful of counts. The V gene is TRBV23-1, the J gene TRBJ2-3; 8 bases match TRBD1. TRBV23-1 is classed as an ORF, of uncertain function. The CDR3 runs to 17 residues. The ends lost 2 bases at V and 0 bases at J; junction bases unmatched: 7. CDR3 sequence: CASSQLRTGISTDTQYF. CDR3 sequence (DNA): TGCGCCAGCAGTCAACTCCGGACAGGGATTAGCACAGATACGCAGTATTTT.

This chain joins TRBV9 and TRBJ2-1; D unclear. The germline CDR1 and CDR2 sequences are SGDLS and YYNGEE. This CDR3 is 15 amino acids long. Trimming stripped 0 bases from V and 10 bases from J, with 17 bases between. The chain's CDR3 is CASSVVRVEAREQFF. In nucleotides, the CDR3 is TGTGCCAGCAGCGTAGTAAGGGTAGAGGCGAGGGAGCAGTTCTTC.

A remark on this clonotype: A junction boundary mismatches the germline segment, possibly from a read error. The chain couples TRBV30 to TRBJ2-6; the D gene is possibly TRBD1 (6 bases). The CDR3 has 14 amino acids. Germline CDR1 is GTSNPN and CDR2 is SVGIG (reference sequence). The CDR3 DNA reads TGTGCCTGGAGGACCCCCCTGGGGGCCAACGTCCTGCCTTTC. It codes for CAWRTPLGANVLPF.

V usage is TRBV7-8 and J usage is TRBJ2-5; 8 bases fit TRBD2. The CDR3 totals 15 residues. CDR1 and CDR2 (germline): SGHVS, FQNEAQ. V trimming: 1 base; J trimming: 8 bases; junction bases outside the gene matches: 9. The CDR3 DNA is TGTGCCAGCAGCTTAGTTTCTGGCGGGGGGCCTACCCAGTACTTC. Translation gives CASSLVSGGGPTQYF.

The chain joins TRBV11-2 to TRBJ2-5; perhaps TRBD2 as D (6 bases). This CDR3 region has 15 residues. Trimming took off 3 bases at V and 2 bases at J, with 13 bases between the two ends. Germline CDR1 is SGHAT and CDR2 is FQNNGV. The CDR3 coding sequence is TGTGCCAGCAGCTTTTTCGGGAGTTCTCAAGAGACCCAGTACTTC. Its protein product is CASSFFGSSQETQYF.

A note on this clonotype: Since a much larger clone is just one base distant, this may be a read error. V is TRBV6-5 and J is TRBJ2-5, with a tentative D call TRBD2 (5 bases). From germline, CDR1 is MNHEY and CDR2 SVGAGI. The length of the CDR3 is 15 residues. Trimming took off 0 bases at V and 5 bases at J, with 13 bases between the two ends. In DNA form, the CDR3 reads TGTGCCAGCAGTTACTCAGAGGGTTGGGATGAGACCCAGTACTTC. Its translation is CASSYSEGWDETQYF.

Turning to this clonotype: One base away lies a much larger clone, so this may be a sequencing read error. The genes are TRBV5-1 and TRBJ1-1, with TRBD1 as a possible D gene (6 bases). Germline values: CDR1 SGHRS, CDR2 YFSETQ. The CDR3 length is 14 residues. CDR3 DNA sequence: TGCGCCCGCAGCCGTGAACAGGGGAACACTGAAGCTTTCTTT. Its protein product is CARSREQGNTEAFF. Together with reference TRBV5-1 and TRBJ1-1, the CDR3 gives the full variable domain: KAGVTQTPRYLIKTRGQQVTLSCSPISGHRSVSWYQQTPGQGLQFLFEYFSETQRNKGNFPGRFSGRQFSNSRSEMNVSTLELGDSALYLCARSREQGNTEAFFGQGTRLTVV.

The genes are TRBV19 and TRBJ2-3, with D possibly TRBD2 on 6 matching bases. The germline V and J ends were trimmed by 1 base and 0 bases, with 11 bases remaining between them. The CDR3 spans 16 residues. Germline CDR1 reads LNHDA; CDR2 reads SQIVND (reference sequence). CDR3 region: CASSIGSGGSTDTQYF. In DNA, the CDR3 is TGTGCCAGTAGTATAGGTTCAGGAGGGAGCACAGATACGCAGTATTTT.